The sequence of this T cell receptor (beta chain) was determined in a study of shared clonotypes between healthy human individuals. Study-level background: Each donor's CD8 memory used one plate, CD8 naive two, each CD4 subset three.

Assay used: immunoSEQ multiplex PCR; TCRdb lists only in-frame clones, some missing. The data contain 800,000 to 1,200,000 clones, 75% to 80% of them singletons. The length of the CDR3 is 12 residues. Germline CDR1 is SGHVS and CDR2 is FNYEAQ. V lost 5 bases, J lost 0 bases, and 2 bases lay in between. About this clone itself: Its antigen is not identified.

The study's findings and limits: Despite large depth, sorted-subset datasets appeared incompletely sequenced.

CD4+ cell separation produced CD45RA+ naive and CD45RA-negative memory subsets. This TCR derives from a man between 18 and 35 years old in good health. Some clones in this sample may be carry-over from other donors' samples. The chain recombines TRBV7-6 with TRBJ2-1, with D unresolved. Sequenced input: memory CD4+ T cells from PBMCs. Subset of the sample: CD45RA-negative fraction. This CDR3 reads CASSHSYNEQFF. Written as DNA, the CDR3 is TGTGCCAGCAGCCACTCCTACAATGAGCAGTTCTTC. Supplemented by reference TRBV7-6 and TRBJ2-1, the full variable domain reads GAGVSQSPRYKVTKRGQDVALRCDPISGHVSLYWYRQALGQGPEFLTYFNYEAQQDKSGLPNDRFSAERPEGSISTLTIQRTEQRDSAMYRCASSHSYNEQFFGPGTRLTVL.